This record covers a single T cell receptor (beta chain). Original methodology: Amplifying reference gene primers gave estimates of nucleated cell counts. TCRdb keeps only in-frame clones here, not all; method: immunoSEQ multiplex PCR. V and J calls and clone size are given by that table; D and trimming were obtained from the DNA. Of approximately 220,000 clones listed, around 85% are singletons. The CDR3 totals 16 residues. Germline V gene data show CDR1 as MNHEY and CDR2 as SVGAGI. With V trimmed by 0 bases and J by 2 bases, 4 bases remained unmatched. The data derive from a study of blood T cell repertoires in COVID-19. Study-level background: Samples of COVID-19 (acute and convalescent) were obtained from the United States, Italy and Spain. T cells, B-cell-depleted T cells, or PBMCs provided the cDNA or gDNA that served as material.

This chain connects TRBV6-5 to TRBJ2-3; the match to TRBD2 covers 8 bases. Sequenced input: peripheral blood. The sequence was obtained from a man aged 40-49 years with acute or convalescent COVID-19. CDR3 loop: CASSYSYGRVTDTQYF. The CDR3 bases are TGTGCCAGCAGTTACTCGTACGGGAGGGTCACAGATACGCAGTATTTT.